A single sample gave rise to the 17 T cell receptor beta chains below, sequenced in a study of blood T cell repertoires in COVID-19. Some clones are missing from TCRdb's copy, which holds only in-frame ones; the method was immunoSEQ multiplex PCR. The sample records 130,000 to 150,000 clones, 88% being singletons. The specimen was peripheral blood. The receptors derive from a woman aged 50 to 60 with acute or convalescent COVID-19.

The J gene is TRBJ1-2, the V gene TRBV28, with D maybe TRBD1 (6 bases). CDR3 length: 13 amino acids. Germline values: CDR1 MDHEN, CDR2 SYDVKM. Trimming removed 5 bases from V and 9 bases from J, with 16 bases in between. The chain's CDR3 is CASSPPQGYRYTF. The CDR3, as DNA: TGTGCCAGCAGTCCCCCTCAGGGGTATCGCTACACCTTC.

The CDR3 coding sequence is TGTGCCAGCAGCTATACGGACAGGGTAGGAAAGCAGTACTTC. It codes for CASSYTDRVGKQYF. This sequence joins TRBV5-8 and TRBJ2-7; 8 bases are shared with TRBD1. Germline-derived CDR1 and CDR2 are SGHTS and YDEGEE. CDR3 size: 14 residues. Germline trimming cut 3 bases from V and 8 bases from J; bases unmatched to any gene: 10.

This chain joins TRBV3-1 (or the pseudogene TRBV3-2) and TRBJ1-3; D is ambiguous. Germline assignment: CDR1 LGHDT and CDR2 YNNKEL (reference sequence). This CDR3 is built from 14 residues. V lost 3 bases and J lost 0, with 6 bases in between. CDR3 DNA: TGTGCCAGCAGCCAGCGGAGCTCTGGAAACACCATATATTTT. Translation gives CASSQRSSGNTIYF.

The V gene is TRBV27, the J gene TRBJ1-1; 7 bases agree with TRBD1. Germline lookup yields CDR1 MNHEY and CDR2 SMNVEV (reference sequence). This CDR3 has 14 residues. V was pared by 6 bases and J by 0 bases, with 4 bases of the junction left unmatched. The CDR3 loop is CASSQDRVNTEAFF. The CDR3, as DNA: TGTGCCAGCAGCCAAGACAGGGTGAACACTGAAGCTTTCTTT.

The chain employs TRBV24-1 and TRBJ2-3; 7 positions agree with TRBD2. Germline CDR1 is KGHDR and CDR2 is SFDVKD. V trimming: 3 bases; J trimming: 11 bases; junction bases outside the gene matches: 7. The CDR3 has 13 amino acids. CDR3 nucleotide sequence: TGTGCCACCAGTGATCTGGCCGGGGGGAGGCAGTATTTT. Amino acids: CATSDLAGGRQYF.

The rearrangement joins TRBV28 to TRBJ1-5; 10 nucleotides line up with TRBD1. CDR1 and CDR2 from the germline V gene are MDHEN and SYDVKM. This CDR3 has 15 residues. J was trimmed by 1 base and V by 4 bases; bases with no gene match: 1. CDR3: CASSSGQGSNQPQHF. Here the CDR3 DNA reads TGTGCCAGCAGTTCGGGACAGGGGAGCAATCAGCCCCAGCATTTT. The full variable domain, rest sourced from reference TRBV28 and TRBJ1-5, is DVKVTQSSRYLVKRTGEKVFLECVQDMDHENMFWYRQDPGLGLRLIYFSYDVKMKEKGDIPEGYSVSREKKERFSLILESASTNQTSMYLCASSSGQGSNQPQHFGDGTRLSIL.

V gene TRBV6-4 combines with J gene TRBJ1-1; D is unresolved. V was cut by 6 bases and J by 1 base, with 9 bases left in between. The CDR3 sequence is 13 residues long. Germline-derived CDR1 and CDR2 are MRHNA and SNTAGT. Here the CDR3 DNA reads TGTGCCAGCAGGCTTCAAGCGAACACTGAAGCTTTCTTT. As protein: CASRLQANTEAFF.

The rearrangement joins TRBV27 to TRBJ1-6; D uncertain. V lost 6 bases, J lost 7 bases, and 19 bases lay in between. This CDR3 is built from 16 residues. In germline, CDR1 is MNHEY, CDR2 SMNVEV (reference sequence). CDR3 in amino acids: CASRSGSRSVNSPLHF. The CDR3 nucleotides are TGTGCCAGCAGATCCGGGAGTCGGTCTGTAAATTCACCCCTCCACTTT.

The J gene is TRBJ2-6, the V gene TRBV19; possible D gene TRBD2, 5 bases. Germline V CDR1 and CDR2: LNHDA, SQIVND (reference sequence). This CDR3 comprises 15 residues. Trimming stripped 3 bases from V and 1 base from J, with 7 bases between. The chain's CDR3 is CASSIRGSGANVLTF. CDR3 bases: TGTGCCAGTAGTATTCGAGGGTCTGGGGCCAACGTCCTGACTTTC.

The CDR3 is CATQQNRGGYTF. In DNA, the CDR3 is TGTGCCACGCAGCAGAACAGGGGAGGCTACACCTTC. J is TRBJ1-2 and V is TRBV27, with 7 nucleotides matching TRBD1. CDR3 length: 12 residues. The germline V gene has CDR1 MNHEY and CDR2 SMNVEV (reference sequence). The J segment lost 8 bases and the V segment lost 10 bases, leaving 10 bases of the junction unmatched.

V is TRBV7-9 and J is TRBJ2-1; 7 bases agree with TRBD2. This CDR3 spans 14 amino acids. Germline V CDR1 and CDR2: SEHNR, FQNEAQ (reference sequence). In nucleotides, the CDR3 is TGTGCGGGGGGGATTAGGGGAGAGTACAATGAGCAGTTCTTC. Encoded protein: CAGGIRGEYNEQFF.

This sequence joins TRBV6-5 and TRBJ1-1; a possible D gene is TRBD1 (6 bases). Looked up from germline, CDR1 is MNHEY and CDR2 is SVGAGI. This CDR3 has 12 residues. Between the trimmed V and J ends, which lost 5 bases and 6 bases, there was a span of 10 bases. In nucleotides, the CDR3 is TGTGCCAGCAGTATACAGGGCGCTGAAGCTTTCTTT. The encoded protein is CASSIQGAEAFF.

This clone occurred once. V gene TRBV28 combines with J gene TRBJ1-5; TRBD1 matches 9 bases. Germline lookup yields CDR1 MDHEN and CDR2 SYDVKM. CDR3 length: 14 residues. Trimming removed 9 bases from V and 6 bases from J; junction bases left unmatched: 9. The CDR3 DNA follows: TGTGCCAGGATACAGGGGGCTGTCGTTCAGCCCCAGCATTTT. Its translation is CARIQGAVVQPQHF. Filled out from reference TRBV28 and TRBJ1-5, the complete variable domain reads DVKVTQSSRYLVKRTGEKVFLECVQDMDHENMFWYRQDPGLGLRLIYFSYDVKMKEKGDIPEGYSVSREKKERFSLILESASTNQTSMYLCARIQGAVVQPQHFGDGTRLSIL.

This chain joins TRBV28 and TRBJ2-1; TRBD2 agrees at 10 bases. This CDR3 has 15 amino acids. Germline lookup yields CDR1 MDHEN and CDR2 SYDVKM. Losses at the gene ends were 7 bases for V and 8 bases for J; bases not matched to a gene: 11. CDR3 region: CASTQWASGGYEQFF. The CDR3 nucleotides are TGTGCCAGCACACAGTGGGCTAGCGGGGGCTATGAGCAGTTCTTC.

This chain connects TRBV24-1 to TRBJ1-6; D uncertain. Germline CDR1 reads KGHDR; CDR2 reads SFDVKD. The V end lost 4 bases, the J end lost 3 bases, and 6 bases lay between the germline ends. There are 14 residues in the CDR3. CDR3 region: CATSERVYNSPLHF. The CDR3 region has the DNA TGTGCCACCAGTGAACGCGTCTATAATTCACCCCTCCACTTT.

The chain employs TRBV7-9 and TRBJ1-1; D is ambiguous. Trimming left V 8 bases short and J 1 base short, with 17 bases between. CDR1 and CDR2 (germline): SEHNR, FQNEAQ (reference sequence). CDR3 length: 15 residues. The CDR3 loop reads CASRGFFGKNTEAFF. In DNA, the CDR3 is TGTGCCAGCCGAGGGTTTTTCGGTAAGAACACTGAAGCTTTCTTT. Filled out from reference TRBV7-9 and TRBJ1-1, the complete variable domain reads DTGVSQNPRHKITKRGQNVTFRCDPISEHNRLYWYRQTLGQGPEFLTYFQNEAQLEKSRLLSDRFSAERPKGSFSTLEIQRTEQGDSAMYLCASRGFFGKNTEAFFGQGTRLTVV.

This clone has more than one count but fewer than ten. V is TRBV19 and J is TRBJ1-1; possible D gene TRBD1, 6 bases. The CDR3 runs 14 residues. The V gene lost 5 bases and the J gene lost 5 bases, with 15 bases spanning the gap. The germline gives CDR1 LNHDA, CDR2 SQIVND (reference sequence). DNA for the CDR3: TGTGCCAGTAGTTCCCTGGACAGAGAGACTGAAGCTTTCTTT. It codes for CASSSLDRETEAFF.